This T cell receptor (beta chain) was sequenced in a study of cytomegalovirus exposure and HLA in healthy donors. A word on this clone: Its antigen is currently unknown.

Whole-study results and caveats: It was shown in a later analysis that HLA-associated TCR beta chains were more clonally expanded than other, equally common chains. Further analysis was carried out later, and it showed several of the most significant clusters appearing linked to common viral pathogens. High specificity and sensitivity for cytomegalovirus status were reported for the classifier.

Whereas donors were nominally healthy upon sampling, unrecorded immune exposures were probable. Trimming pared 7 bases from V and 9 bases from J, leaving 19 bases between. Per the germline V gene, CDR1 is MNHNS and CDR2 is SASEGT. This CDR3 comprises 15 residues. The PCR made use of 60 Vbeta and 13 Jbeta primers. Some clones are missing from TCRdb's copy, which holds only in-frame ones; the method was immunoSEQ multiplex PCR. Of roughly 120,000 clones listed, around 80% were seen once; the top ten hold about 0.25%. Sequencing was carried out using PBMCs. The sequence came from a man between 45 and 60 years old in good health and CMV-seronegative. This chain uses TRBV6-1 with TRBJ1-6; the D gene is possibly TRBD1 (6 bases). In DNA form, the CDR3 reads TGTGCCAGCATCCCCGTTCAGGGGCCGAGTTCACCCCTCCACTTT. This codes for CASIPVQGPSSPLHF.